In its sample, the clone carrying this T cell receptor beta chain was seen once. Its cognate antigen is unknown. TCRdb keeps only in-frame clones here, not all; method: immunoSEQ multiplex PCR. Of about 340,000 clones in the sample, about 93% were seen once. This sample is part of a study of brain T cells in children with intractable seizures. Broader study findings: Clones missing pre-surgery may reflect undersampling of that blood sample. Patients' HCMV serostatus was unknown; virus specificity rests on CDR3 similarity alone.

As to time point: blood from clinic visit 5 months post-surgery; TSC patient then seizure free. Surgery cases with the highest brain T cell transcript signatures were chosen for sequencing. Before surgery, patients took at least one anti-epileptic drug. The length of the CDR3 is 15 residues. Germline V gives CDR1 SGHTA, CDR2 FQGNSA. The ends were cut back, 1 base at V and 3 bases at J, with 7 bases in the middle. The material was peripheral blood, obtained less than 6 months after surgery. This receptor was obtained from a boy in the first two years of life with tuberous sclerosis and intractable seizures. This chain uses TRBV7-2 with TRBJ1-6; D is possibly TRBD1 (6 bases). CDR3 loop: CASSLDRDYNSPLHF. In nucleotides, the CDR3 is TGTGCCAGCAGCTTAGACAGGGACTATAATTCACCCCTCCACTTT.